Described below is a single TCR beta chain sequence and its context. Libraries were prepared by immunoSEQ multiplex PCR; TCRdb keeps only in-frame clonotypes and omits some of them. This table holds roughly 92,000 clones, nearly 90% found once. The sample originates from a study of OX40 agonist ivuxolimab in advanced cancers. About the research overall: The group had a mean age of roughly 65 years, ranged from roughly 23 to 90, and was 80% to 85% male. Partial response was recorded in three patients: one hepatocellular carcinoma and two cutaneous melanoma cases.

CDR3 length: 15 residues. J was trimmed by 9 bases and V by 4 bases; bases with no gene match: 10. Germline-derived CDR1 and CDR2 are SGHKS and YYEKEE (reference sequence). The material sequenced was CD4+ or CD8+ T cells sorted from blood, taken in a trial of the OX40 agonist ivuxolimab. The chain combines TRBV5-5 with TRBJ1-6; 7 bases agree with TRBD1. The receptor comes from an adult with an advanced solid tumor such as melanoma, head and neck, liver or kidney cancer. The CDR3 sequence is CASSPRAQGGSPLHF. CDR3 nucleotides: TGTGCCAGCAGCCCGAGGGCTCAGGGGGGTTCACCCCTCCACTTT. Looking up the rest from reference TRBV5-5 and TRBJ1-6 gives the full variable domain: DAGVTQSPTHLIKTRGQQVTLRCSPISGHKSVSWYQQVLGQGPQFIFQYYEKEERGRGNFPDRFSARQFPNYSSELNVNALLLGDSALYLCASSPRAQGGSPLHFGNGTRLTVT.